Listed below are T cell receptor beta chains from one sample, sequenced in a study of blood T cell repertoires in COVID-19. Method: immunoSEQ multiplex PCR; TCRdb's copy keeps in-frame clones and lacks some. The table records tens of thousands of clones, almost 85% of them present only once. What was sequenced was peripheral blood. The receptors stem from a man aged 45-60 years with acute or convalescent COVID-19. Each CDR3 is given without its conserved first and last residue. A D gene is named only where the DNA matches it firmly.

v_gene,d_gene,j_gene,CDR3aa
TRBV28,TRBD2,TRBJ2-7,ASSTSGSIYEQY
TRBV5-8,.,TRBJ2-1,ASSLARQAYNEQF
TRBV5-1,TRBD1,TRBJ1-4,ASSSTGPPNEKLF
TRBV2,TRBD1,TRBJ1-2,ASSEGTGLGYGYT
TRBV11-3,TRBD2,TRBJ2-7,ASSLKRGGFEQY
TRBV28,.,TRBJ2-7,ASWLASEGVSEQY
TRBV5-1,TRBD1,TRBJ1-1,ASSFGQANTEAF
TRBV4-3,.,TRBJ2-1,ASSHGSSYNEQF
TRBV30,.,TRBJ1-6,AWSQQHYNSPLH
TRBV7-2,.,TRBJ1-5,ASSLEWEVQPQH
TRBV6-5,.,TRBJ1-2,ASRSSGENYGYT
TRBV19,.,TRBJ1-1,ASSQQAVGTEAF
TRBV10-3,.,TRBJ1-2,AISEPRGQGGYGYT
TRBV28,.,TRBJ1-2,ASSPRRRLANYGYT
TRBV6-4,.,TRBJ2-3,ASSDYGGRTDTQY
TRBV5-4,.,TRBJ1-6,ASSLVGDSPLH
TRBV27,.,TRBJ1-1,ASSPPGLGGAAF
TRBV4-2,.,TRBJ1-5,ASSQDLQGNNQPQH
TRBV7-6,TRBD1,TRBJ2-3,ASSSDRGTDTQY
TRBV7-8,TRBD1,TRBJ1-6,ASRGQGRGDSPLH
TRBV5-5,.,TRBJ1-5,ASSLDGYNQPQH
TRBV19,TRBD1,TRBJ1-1,ASRPTGGAGTEAF
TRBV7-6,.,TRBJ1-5,ASSPHEGSGNQPQH
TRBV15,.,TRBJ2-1,ATSREKGVYNEQF
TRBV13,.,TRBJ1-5,ASSLGSQPQH
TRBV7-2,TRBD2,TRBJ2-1,ASSSSLTSGYNEQF
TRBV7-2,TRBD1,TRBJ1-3,ASRLGGQGISGNTIY
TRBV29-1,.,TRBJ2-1,SAERQLNEQF
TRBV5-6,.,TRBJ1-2,ASSLRGIYGYT
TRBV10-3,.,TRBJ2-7,AISEVYKGDYEQY
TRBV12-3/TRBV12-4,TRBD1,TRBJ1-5,ASSSGQDQPQH
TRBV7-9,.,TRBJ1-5,ASSLAQNQPQH
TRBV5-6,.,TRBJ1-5,ASSLAAGQPQH
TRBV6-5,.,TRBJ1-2,ASRPSSNYGYT
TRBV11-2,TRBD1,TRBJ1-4,ASSLAGQGWGKLF
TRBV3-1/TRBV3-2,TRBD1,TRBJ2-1,ASSQDRDRGGSYNEQF
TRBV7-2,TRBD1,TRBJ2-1,ASRQGANEQF
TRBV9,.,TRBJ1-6,ASQREGNSPLH
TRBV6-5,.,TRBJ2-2,ASSQGGGELF
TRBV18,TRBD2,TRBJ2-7,ASSPTSGGYEQY
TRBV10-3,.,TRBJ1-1,AIGPSGGALDTEAF
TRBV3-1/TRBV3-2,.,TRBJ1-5,ASSEENGRPFNQPQH
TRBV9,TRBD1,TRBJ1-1,ASSAGQGRNTEAF
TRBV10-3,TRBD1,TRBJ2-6,AIGGQGTGSDQSSGANVLT
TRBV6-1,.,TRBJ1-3,ASSEALQGGLLGNTIY
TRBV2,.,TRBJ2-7,ASGQTYEQY
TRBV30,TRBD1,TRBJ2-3,AWSAGGAGTDTQY
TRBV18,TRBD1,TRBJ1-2,ASAKDPGTGYKTAYGYT
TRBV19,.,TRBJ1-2,ASSTRAGGYT
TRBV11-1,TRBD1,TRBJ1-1,ASSSTGWLAEAF
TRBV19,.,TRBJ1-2,ASRPEAARRVSPDYGYT
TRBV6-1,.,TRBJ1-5,ASSASNQASNQPQH
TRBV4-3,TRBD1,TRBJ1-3,ASSQDPNRGLGNTIY